This T cell receptor (beta chain) originates from a study of somatic mutations in cytotoxic T cells in rheumatoid arthritis. Study information: Immediately following diagnosis and ahead of any treatment, patient blood (over 28 ml EDTA) was drawn. General study results and limits: Reported slight underrepresentation of TRBV07 in rheumatoid arthritis patients was not subjected to multiple-comparison adjustment.

Germline values: CDR1 SGDLS, CDR2 YYNGEE. The V segment lost 4 bases and the J segment 4 bases; nucleotides outside the gene matches: 5. This CDR3 comprises 16 residues. Flow cytometry was used to check the purity of CD4+ and CD8+ cells, which had been isolated by positive magnetic bead selection. On this clone: Its antigen is unidentified. The same CDR3 arises from other DNA sequences in this sample as well.

Only in-frame clones appear in the TCRdb table, and some are missing; sequencing was by immunoSEQ multiplex PCR. The data hold approximately 30,000 clones, with approximately 85% observed a single time. This receptor was identified in an adult with rheumatoid arthritis. What was sequenced was CD8+ T cells sorted from blood. The V and J genes are TRBV9 and TRBJ2-1, with 13 bases identical to TRBD2. CDR3 amino acids: CASSPRLAGGYNEQFF. CDR3 sequence (DNA): TGTGCCAGCAGCCCCCGACTAGCGGGGGGTTACAATGAGCAGTTCTTC.